The entry below gives a single TCR beta chain sequence along with its context. The antigen remains undetermined. The source of the sample is a study of circulating and synovial CD4+ cells in juvenile arthritis. Study results and caveats: CPL versus bulk CD4 samples: T cell genome counts differed by at least an order of magnitude. Shared-clonotype fractions with synovium likely underestimate full repertoire overlap.

The CDR3 sequence is 15 residues long. CDR1 is SGDLS and CDR2 is YYNGEE in the germline V gene. The V gene lost 6 bases and the J gene lost 8 bases, with 23 bases spanning the gap. This table comes from immunoSEQ multiplex PCR, and its TCRdb copy is limited to in-frame clones, with some not included. The data hold about 34,000 clones, with roughly 96% observed a single time. The sequencing sample was made of CD4+ T cells from blood. The rearrangement joins TRBV9 to TRBJ1-2; D is perhaps TRBD1 (6 bases). The clonotype was recovered from a human donor with juvenile idiopathic arthritis. CDR3 in amino acids: CASTPSAGAQGGYTF. In nucleotides, the CDR3 is TGTGCCAGCACCCCCTCGGCAGGGGCACAGGGAGGCTACACCTTC.